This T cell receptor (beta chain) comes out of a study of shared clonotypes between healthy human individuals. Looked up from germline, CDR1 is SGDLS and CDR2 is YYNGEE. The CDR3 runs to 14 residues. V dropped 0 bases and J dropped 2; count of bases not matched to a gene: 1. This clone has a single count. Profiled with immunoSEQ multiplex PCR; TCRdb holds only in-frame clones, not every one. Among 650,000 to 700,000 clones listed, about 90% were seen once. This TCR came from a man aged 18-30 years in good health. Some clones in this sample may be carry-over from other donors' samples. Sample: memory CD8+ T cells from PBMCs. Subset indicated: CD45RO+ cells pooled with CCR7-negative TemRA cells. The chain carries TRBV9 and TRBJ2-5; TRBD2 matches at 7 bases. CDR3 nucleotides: TGTGCCAGCAGCGTAGGGGGAGGGCAAGAGACCCAGTACTTC. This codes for CASSVGGGQETQYF.